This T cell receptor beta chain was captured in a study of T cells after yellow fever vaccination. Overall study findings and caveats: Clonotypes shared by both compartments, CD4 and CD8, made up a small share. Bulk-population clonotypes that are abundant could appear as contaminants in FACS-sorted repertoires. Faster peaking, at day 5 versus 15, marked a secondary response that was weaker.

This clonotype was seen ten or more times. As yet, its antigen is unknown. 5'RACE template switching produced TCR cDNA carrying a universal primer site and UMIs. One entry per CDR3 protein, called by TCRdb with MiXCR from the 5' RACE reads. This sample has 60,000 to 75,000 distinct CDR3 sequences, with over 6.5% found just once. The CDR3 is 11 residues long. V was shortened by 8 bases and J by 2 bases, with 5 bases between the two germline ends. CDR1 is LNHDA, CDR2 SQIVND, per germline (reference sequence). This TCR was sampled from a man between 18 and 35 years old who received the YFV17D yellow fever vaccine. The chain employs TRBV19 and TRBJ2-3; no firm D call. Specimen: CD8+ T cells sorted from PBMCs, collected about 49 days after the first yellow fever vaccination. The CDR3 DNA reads TGTGCCAGTCTGCTCACAGATACGCAGTATTTT. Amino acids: CASLLTDTQYF.